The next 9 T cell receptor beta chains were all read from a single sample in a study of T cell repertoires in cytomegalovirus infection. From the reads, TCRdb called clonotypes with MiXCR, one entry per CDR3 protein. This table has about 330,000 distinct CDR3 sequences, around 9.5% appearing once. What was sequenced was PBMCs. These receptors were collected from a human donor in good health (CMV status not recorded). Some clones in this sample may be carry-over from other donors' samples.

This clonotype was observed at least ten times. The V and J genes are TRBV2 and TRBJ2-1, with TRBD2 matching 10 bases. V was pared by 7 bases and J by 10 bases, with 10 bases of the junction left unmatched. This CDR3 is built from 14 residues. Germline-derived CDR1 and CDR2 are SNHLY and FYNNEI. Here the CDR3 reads CASILLAGALEQFF. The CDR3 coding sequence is TGTGCCAGCATCCTCCTAGCGGGAGCTTTGGAGCAGTTCTTC.

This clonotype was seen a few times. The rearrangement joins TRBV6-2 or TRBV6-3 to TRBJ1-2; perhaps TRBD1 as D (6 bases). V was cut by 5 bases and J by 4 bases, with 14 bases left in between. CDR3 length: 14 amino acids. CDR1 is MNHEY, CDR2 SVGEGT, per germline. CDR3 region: CASSLDGQTYGYTF. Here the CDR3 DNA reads TGTGCCAGCAGTCTTGACGGACAGACCTATGGCTACACCTTC.

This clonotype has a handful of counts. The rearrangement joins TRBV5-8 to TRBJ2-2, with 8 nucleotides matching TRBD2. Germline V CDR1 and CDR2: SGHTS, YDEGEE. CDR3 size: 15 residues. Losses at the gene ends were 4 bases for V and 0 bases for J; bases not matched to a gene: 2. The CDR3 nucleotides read TGTGCCAGCAGCCATAGCGGGGCGAACACCGGGGAGCTGTTTTTT. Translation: CASSHSGANTGELFF.

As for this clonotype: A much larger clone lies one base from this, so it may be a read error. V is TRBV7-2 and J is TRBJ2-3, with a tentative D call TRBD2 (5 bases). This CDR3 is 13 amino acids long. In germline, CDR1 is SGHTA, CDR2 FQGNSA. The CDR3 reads CASASGYTDTKYF. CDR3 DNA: TGTGCCAGCGCAAGCGGTTACACAGATACGAAGTATTTT. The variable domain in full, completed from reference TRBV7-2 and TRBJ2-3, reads GAGVSQSPSNKVTEKGKDVELRCDPISGHTALYWYRQSLGQGLEFLIYFQGNSAPDKSGLPSDRFSAERTGGSVSTLTIQRTQQEDSAVYLCASASGYTDTKYFGPGTRLTVL.

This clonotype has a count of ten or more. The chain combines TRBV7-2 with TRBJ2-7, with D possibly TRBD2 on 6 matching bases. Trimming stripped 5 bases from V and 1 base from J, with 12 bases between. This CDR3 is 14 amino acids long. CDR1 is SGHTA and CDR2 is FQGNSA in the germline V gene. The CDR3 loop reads CASSTSGLSYEQYF. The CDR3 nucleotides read TGTGCCAGCAGCACCAGCGGACTATCCTACGAGCAGTACTTC.

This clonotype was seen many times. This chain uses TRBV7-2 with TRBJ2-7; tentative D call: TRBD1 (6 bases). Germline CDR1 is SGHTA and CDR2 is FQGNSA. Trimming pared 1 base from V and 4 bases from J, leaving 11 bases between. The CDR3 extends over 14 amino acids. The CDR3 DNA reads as TGTGCCAGCAGCTTAGGAGGACAGACTTACGAGCAGTACTTC. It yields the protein CASSLGGQTYEQYF.

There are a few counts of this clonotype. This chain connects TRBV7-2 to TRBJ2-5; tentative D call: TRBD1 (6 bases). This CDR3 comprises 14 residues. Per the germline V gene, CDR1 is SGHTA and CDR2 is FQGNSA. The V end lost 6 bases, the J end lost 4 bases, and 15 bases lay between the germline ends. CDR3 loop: CASSSPGHRETQYF. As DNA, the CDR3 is TGTGCCAGCAGTTCCCCGGGACATAGAGAGACCCAGTACTTC.

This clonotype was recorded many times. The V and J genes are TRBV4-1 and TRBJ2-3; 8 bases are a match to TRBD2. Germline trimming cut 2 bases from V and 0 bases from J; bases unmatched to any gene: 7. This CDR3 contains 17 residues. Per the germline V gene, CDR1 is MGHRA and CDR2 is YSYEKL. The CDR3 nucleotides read TGCGCCAGCAGCCAACCCCAGGCGGGGGGAAGCACAGATACGCAGTATTTT. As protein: CASSQPQAGGSTDTQYF.

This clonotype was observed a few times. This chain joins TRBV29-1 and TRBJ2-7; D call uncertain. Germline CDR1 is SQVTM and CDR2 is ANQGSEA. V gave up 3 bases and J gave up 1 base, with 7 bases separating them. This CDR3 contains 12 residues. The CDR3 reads CSVESRSYEQYF. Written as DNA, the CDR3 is TGCAGCGTTGAGTCCCGATCCTACGAGCAGTACTTC.